A single T cell receptor (beta chain) is shown here with its context. This clonotype was recorded only once. This receptor's antigen is unknown. At one of its ends the junction is not consistent with the germline gene, which may arise from a read error. Total RNA and DNA were co-extracted without cell sorting from approximately 22-30 mg of bulk tissue using the AllPrep DNA/RNA mini kit. Between November 2015 and March 2016, about 5 patients in China with histopathologically diagnosed primary liver carcinoma had their tumors surgically resected. At the time of sampling, the patients had chronic HBV infection and had not received any treatment. Pieces of fresh tumor and adjacent tissue were cut in half, with one half kept in RNAlater at -80 degrees C and the other half sent for histology. This record belongs to a study of tumor-infiltrating lymphocytes in primary liver carcinoma (dated by TCRdb to about 2017). In the study overall: Hepatocellular carcinoma (four) or combined HCC and intrahepatic cholangiocarcinoma (one) was present in the five patients, who were three men and two women aged 30 to 69 years. The tumors of the five patients were staged as T1-T3 N0M0, with maximum diameters ranging from roughly 4 to 11 cm. Roughly 3.65 to 8 million productive TCRbeta reads were obtained per sample, and no significant difference in read depth was found between tissue types. Across five regions of each liver tumor, along with adjacent normal tissue and blood, the study brought together TCRbeta repertoire sequencing, expression microarrays and whole-exome sequencing. TCRbeta repertoire sequencing covered about 35 specimens from 5 patients: 25 or so tumor regions, 5 adjacent noncancerous liver tissues and 5 peripheral blood samples. High reproducibility was observed for the technical replicate repertoires, with mean shared-clone rates approximately 0.9 and correlation coefficients above 0.95. Overall study results and their limits: Only a few patients were included in the study, and the authors note that the findings should be validated in a larger study. The top 250 clones accounted for a significantly greater share of the repertoire in tumors than in blood (p = 0.039). Because sequencing covered only the TCR beta chain and unpaired alpha chains were not captured, true repertoire diversity is likely underestimated. Pairs of tumor regions showed greater repertoire overlap (mean 36%) than tumor-adjacent pairs (approximately 17%) or tumor-blood pairs (about 15%), which is consistent with antigen-driven expansion. Since the samples were bulk and unsorted, there was no way to compare CD4+ and CD8+ T cell repertoires.

The CDR3, cysteine through phenylalanine, is 15 amino acids long. The retained sequence is limited to the CDR3, 45 bases, with the frame set at the first base. CDR1 and CDR2 are drawn from the germline V gene (reference sequence): MNHNY, SVGAGI. TCRbeta-specific cDNA was reverse-transcribed from 500 ng total RNA using a constant-region primer and ProtoScript II reverse transcriptase. TCRbeta libraries were built with three nested multiplex PCR rounds, a slightly modified ARM-PCR procedure. Each of the first two PCR rounds ran for around 11 cycles using multiplex TRBV1-TRBV30 forward primers together with a Cbeta reverse primer. Sample barcodes and Illumina adapters were attached in a final 25-cycle PCR using Deep VentR polymerase. Before sequencing, amplicons of 200-500 bp were purified from gel using a QIAquick gel extraction kit. TCRbeta amplicons were sequenced on an Illumina HiSeq 2500 with 250-bp paired-end reads. Per the original workflow: To recover full CDR3 sequences, reads were quality-trimmed using Trimmomatic v0.33 and paired reads were then merged using FLASH v1.2.11. V, D and J germline segments were assigned to the rearranged TCRbeta sequences by MiGEC v1.2.1b. Clonotype statistics and Shannon-Wiener diversity indices were computed with VDJtools v1.0.0. To reduce sampling bias, subsequent analyses other than the diversity analysis used only the 250 most abundant clonotypes in each sample. The public reads were run again by TCRdb, first through fastp at Q25 and then through MiXCR, and only productive beta chains were kept. Each CDR3 protein gets just one entry, which takes the most common genes and DNA from the rows behind it. The V and J calls come from TCRdb's annotation, not from the publication. This sample comprises about 120,000 distinct CDR3 sequences, roughly 75% of them detected only once. In total, the top ten clones hold 8% to 9% of the sample.

This clonotype was obtained from a woman aged 55-70 years with primary liver carcinoma and hepatitis B virus infection. The chain is made from TRBV6-6 and TRBJ1-2, with a tentative D gene TRBD1 over 6 matching bases. Specimen: tumor-adjacent normal liver tissue. The DNA sequence is given as TGTGCCCGCAGTTACTCCTCAACAGGGACTTATGGCTACACCTTC. It codes for CARSYSSTGTYGYTF.